This passage covers 29 T cell receptor beta chains from one sample sequenced in a study of T cell responses to AZD1222 COVID-19 vaccine. Clones were read by immunoSEQ multiplex PCR, and TCRdb kept only the in-frame ones, dropping some. The sample has about 110,000 clones; roughly 86% are singletons. This specimen was peripheral blood, taken 28 days after the second AZD1222 dose. These receptors all stem from an adult who received the AZD1222 COVID-19 vaccine.

The CDR3 region is CASSQGGSYEQFF. CDR3 bases: TGTGCCAGCAGCCAAGGGGGTAGCTATGAGCAGTTCTTC. J is TRBJ2-1 and V is TRBV4-2; D unresolved. Trimming shortened V by 1 base and J by 8 bases, and 9 bases separated the two germline ends. Germline V gives CDR1 LGHNA, CDR2 YNFKEQ. This CDR3 has 13 amino acids.

J is TRBJ1-4 and V is TRBV5-1, with D maybe TRBD1 (5 bases). CDR1 SGHRS and CDR2 YFSETQ come from the germline V gene. The CDR3 has 16 residues. V was trimmed by 0 bases and J by 5 bases, leaving 14 bases between them. The CDR3 here is CASSLAGPGKNEKLFF. The CDR3, as DNA: TGCGCCAGCAGCTTGGCAGGGCCCGGGAAGAATGAAAAACTGTTTTTT.

The V gene is TRBV7-2, the J gene TRBJ1-6, with TRBD1 matching 8 bases. The germline CDR1 and CDR2 sequences are SGHTA and FQGNSA. The CDR3 has 16 residues. V was pared by 4 bases and J by 4 bases, with 6 bases of the junction left unmatched. The CDR3 protein is CASSSTQGAYNSPLHF. The CDR3 DNA sequence: TGTGCCAGCAGCTCAACCCAGGGGGCATATAATTCACCCCTCCACTTT.

This clone was found once. The chain has TRBV30 and TRBJ2-5; a possible D gene is TRBD2 (5 bases). V shed 5 bases and J shed 3 bases, with 13 bases lying between them. The CDR3 is 13 residues long. From germline, CDR1 is GTSNPN and CDR2 SVGIG (reference sequence). CDR3 protein: CAWGKNGEETQYF. Here the CDR3 DNA reads TGTGCCTGGGGTAAAAACGGGGAAGAGACCCAGTACTTC.

The chain has TRBV6-6 and TRBJ1-1, with 9 bases fitting TRBD1. CDR3 length: 11 amino acids. Germline lookup yields CDR1 MNHNY and CDR2 SVGAGI (reference sequence). The J segment lost 11 bases and the V segment lost 7 bases, leaving 5 bases of the junction unmatched. CDR3 DNA: TGTGCCAGCATTAGGACAGGGGTGGCTTTCTTT. It yields the protein CASIRTGVAFF.

The chain combines TRBV12-3 or TRBV12-4 with TRBJ2-1; D is uncertain. V shed 1 base and J shed 12 bases, with 7 bases lying between them. This CDR3 comprises 11 residues. The CDR3 coding sequence is TGTGCCAGCAGTTTAGTGCGTGGGCAGTTCTTC. This sequence encodes CASSLVRGQFF.

J is TRBJ2-1 and V is TRBV2, with TRBD2 matching over 8 bases. The germline V gene has CDR1 SNHLY and CDR2 FYNNEI. The CDR3 extends over 15 amino acids. With 1 base clipped from V and 3 bases from J, the junction kept 2 bases outside the gene matches. The CDR3 is CASSEDGRGYNEQFF. The CDR3 bases are TGTGCCAGCAGTGAAGACGGGAGGGGCTACAATGAGCAGTTCTTC.

The chain links TRBV28 to TRBJ1-2; 9 bases map to TRBD1. CDR3 length equals 15 residues. Losses at the gene ends were 5 bases for V and 2 bases for J; bases not matched to a gene: 6. Per germline, CDR1 MDHEN and CDR2 SYDVKM. CDR3 protein: CASSPWTGDNYGYTF. For the CDR3, the DNA is TGTGCCAGCAGTCCCTGGACAGGGGACAACTATGGCTACACCTTC.

Comments on this clone: The sample has other DNA sequences that encode this CDR3 too. The chain uses TRBV24-1 and TRBJ1-1; D remains unclear. Per the germline V gene, CDR1 is KGHDR and CDR2 is SFDVKD. The CDR3 consists of 13 residues. Trimming cost V 2 bases and J 0 bases, with 3 bases left between them. The CDR3 region is CATSDSLNTEAFF. The CDR3 region has the DNA TGTGCCACCAGTGATTCATTGAACACTGAAGCTTTCTTT.

This chain links TRBV30 with TRBJ1-2, with D perhaps matching TRBD1 (5 bases). The CDR3 has 13 residues. V was cut by 4 bases and J by 4 bases, with 13 bases left in between. Looked up from germline, CDR1 is GTSNPN and CDR2 is SVGIG (reference sequence). CDR3 nucleotide sequence: TGTGCCTGGACCAGACAGAGCTCCTATGGCTACACCTTC. Its protein product is CAWTRQSSYGYTF.

Turning to this clone: Different DNA sequences within this sample yield the same CDR3. The chain has TRBV4-3 and TRBJ1-5, with D possibly TRBD1 on 5 matching bases. V was cut by 0 bases and J by 6 bases, with 9 bases left in between. CDR3 length equals 14 residues. Germline V gene lookup returns CDR1 LGHNA and CDR2 YSLEER. The CDR3 spells CASSQDRVGQPQHF. The DNA for the CDR3 is TGCGCCAGCAGCCAAGACAGGGTCGGTCAGCCCCAGCATTTT.

This CDR3 is CASSPLAGPRDTQYF. The CDR3 DNA reads TGTGCCAGCAGCCCGCTAGCGGGCCCTCGGGATACGCAGTATTTT. The V call is TRBV7-2, the J call TRBJ2-3, with TRBD2 identical over 8 bases. There are 15 residues in the CDR3. The germline V gene has CDR1 SGHTA and CDR2 FQGNSA. Trimming cost V 5 bases and J 6 bases; bases outside gene matches: 10.

The V gene is TRBV20-1, the J gene TRBJ2-1; tentatively, D is TRBD2 (6 bases). The CDR3 spans 17 residues. Germline V CDR1 and CDR2: DFQATT, SNEGSKA (reference sequence). Trimming pared 3 bases from V and 1 base from J, leaving 19 bases between. The CDR3 protein is CSASGLSSAGSYNEQFF. Here the CDR3 DNA reads TGCAGTGCTAGTGGATTAAGCTCGGCGGGATCCTACAATGAGCAGTTCTTC.

The CDR3 sequence: CASSALGLAGRETQYF. CDR3 nucleotides: TGTGCCAGCAGTGCCCTGGGACTAGCGGGAAGGGAGACCCAGTACTTC. The V call is TRBV2, the J call TRBJ2-5; 13 positions match TRBD2. CDR3 length: 16 amino acids. Germline values: CDR1 SNHLY, CDR2 FYNNEI. V was clipped by 4 bases and J by 5 bases; unmatched bases: 7.

The chain employs TRBV30 and TRBJ1-5, with D perhaps TRBD1 (6 bases). The CDR3 sequence is 14 residues long. CDR1 GTSNPN and CDR2 SVGIG come from the germline V gene (reference sequence). V was trimmed by 2 bases and J by 1 base, leaving 9 bases between them. The CDR3 spells CAWSFRGSNQPQHF. Here the CDR3 DNA reads TGTGCCTGGAGTTTTAGGGGGAGCAATCAGCCCCAGCATTTT.

This chain uses TRBV19 with TRBJ2-5; D perhaps matches TRBD2 (6 bases). Germline loops: CDR1 LNHDA, CDR2 SQIVND (reference sequence). V lost 5 bases and J lost 0, with 7 bases in between. The CDR3 consists of 13 residues. This CDR3 is CASSGGYQETQYF. As DNA, the CDR3 is TGTGCCAGTAGTGGGGGGTACCAAGAGACCCAGTACTTC.

This chain joins TRBV29-1 and TRBJ1-1; no definite D call. The germline CDR1 and CDR2 sequences are SQVTM and ANQGSEA. The CDR3 contains 14 residues. V was cut by 7 bases and J by 1 base, with 16 bases left in between. The DNA of the CDR3 is TGCAGCGGTGGACCAACGGGCACGAACACTGAAGCTTTCTTT. Amino acid sequence: CSGGPTGTNTEAFF.

The table lists this clone with a count of one. The chain employs TRBV5-1 and TRBJ2-1; TRBD2 matches 10 bases. The CDR3 runs to 16 residues. V was pared by 4 bases and J by 4 bases, with 8 bases of the junction left unmatched. Germline CDR1 and CDR2: SGHRS and YFSETQ. CDR3 region: CASSLSSGGLYNEQFF. The CDR3 DNA follows: TGCGCCAGCAGCCTTTCTAGCGGGGGCCTATACAATGAGCAGTTCTTC.

The rearrangement joins TRBV12-3 or TRBV12-4 to TRBJ2-3; D not resolved. Trimming cost V 5 bases and J 5 bases, with 5 bases left between them. This CDR3 is 11 amino acids long. CDR3: CASSVLDTQYF. In DNA form, the CDR3 reads TGTGCCAGCAGTGTGTTAGATACGCAGTATTTT.

V usage is TRBV7-2 and J usage is TRBJ1-5; D unresolved. The CDR3 loop spans 14 amino acids. Per germline, CDR1 SGHTA and CDR2 FQGNSA. Trimming shortened V by 0 bases and J by 4 bases, and 7 bases separated the two germline ends. The CDR3 loop reads CASSLAMTNQPQHF. The CDR3, as DNA: TGTGCCAGCAGCTTAGCGATGACAAATCAGCCCCAGCATTTT.

The chain recombines TRBV27 with TRBJ1-1; no definite D call. Trimming shortened V by 7 bases and J by 4 bases, and 13 bases separated the two germline ends. Germline V lookup: CDR1 MNHEY, CDR2 SMNVEV (reference sequence). This CDR3 has 13 residues. The CDR3 protein is CASNGPGSTEAFF. The CDR3 region has the DNA TGTGCCAGCAACGGTCCCGGGAGCACTGAAGCTTTCTTT.

This sequence joins TRBV29-1 and TRBJ2-1, with TRBD1 identical over 8 bases. The CDR3 spans 14 residues. After removal of 3 bases from V and 9 bases from J, the junction contained 10 bases not matched to a gene. Germline CDR1 reads SQVTM; CDR2 reads ANQGSEA. CDR3: CSVEDRAGEGEQFF. The CDR3 DNA reads as TGCAGCGTTGAGGACAGGGCAGGGGAAGGTGAGCAGTTCTTC.

The rearrangement links TRBV4-2 to TRBJ2-5; D remains ambiguous. V was trimmed by 1 base and J by 1 base, leaving 10 bases between them. CDR1 and CDR2 (germline): LGHNA, YNFKEQ. The CDR3 consists of 15 residues. The CDR3 region is CASSQVGQIQETQYF. CDR3 DNA: TGTGCCAGCAGCCAAGTCGGGCAGATCCAAGAGACCCAGTACTTC.

This rearrangement joins TRBV7-2 to TRBJ2-1; no clear D. V was shortened by 2 bases and J by 9 bases, with 5 bases between the two germline ends. Germline V gene sequence: CDR1 SGHTA, CDR2 FQGNSA. This CDR3 region has 11 residues. Written as DNA, the CDR3 is TGTGCCAGCAGCTTACCCCGTGAGCAGTTCTTC. Its protein product is CASSLPREQFF.

The J gene is TRBJ1-3, the V gene TRBV18; 8 bases map to TRBD1. CDR3 length: 17 residues. V trimming: 2 bases; J trimming: 0 bases; junction bases outside the gene matches: 6. Germline lookup yields CDR1 KGHSH and CDR2 LQKENI. CDR3 DNA sequence: TGTGCCAGCTCACCATTGGACAGGGCTATCTCTGGAAACACCATATATTTT. Translated: CASSPLDRAISGNTIYF.

This clone is judged medium-sized. This chain connects TRBV10-3 to TRBJ1-2; D may be TRBD1 (5 bases). This CDR3 region has 13 residues. Trimming took off 9 bases at V and 7 bases at J, with 18 bases between the two ends. CDR1 is ENHRY and CDR2 is SYGVKD in the germline V gene. The CDR3, as DNA: TGTGCCATACCGGGACCCCCAGTCTCTGGCTACACCTTC. It specifies CAIPGPPVSGYTF.

J is TRBJ2-3 and V is TRBV6-4; TRBD2 agrees at 11 bases. The V segment lost 6 bases and the J segment 3 bases; nucleotides outside the gene matches: 5. This CDR3 comprises 15 residues. Per germline, CDR1 MRHNA and CDR2 SNTAGT. The DNA for the CDR3 is TGTGCCAGCAGCGAGGTAGCGGGAGGGACAGATACGCAGTATTTT. Amino acid sequence: CASSEVAGGTDTQYF.

The chain couples TRBV5-6 to TRBJ1-3, with 9 bases aligning to TRBD1. Germline CDR1 reads SGHDT; CDR2 reads YYEEEE. The CDR3 spans 14 residues. The V gene end was trimmed by 4 bases and the J gene end by 4 bases; junction bases not matched to a gene: 3. Here the CDR3 DNA reads TGTGCCAGCAGCCCGGACAGGGGAGGAAACACCATATATTTT. It is translated as CASSPDRGGNTIYF.

Only a few counts were recorded for this clone. The chain couples TRBV20-1 to TRBJ2-1; 10 nucleotides match TRBD1. Germline V gives CDR1 DFQATT, CDR2 SNEGSKA (reference sequence). The V segment lost 3 bases and the J segment 2 bases; nucleotides outside the gene matches: 4. The CDR3 totals 15 residues. DNA of the CDR3: TGCAGTGCTAGTCAGACAGGGGGCGCCTACAATGAGCAGTTCTTC. Its protein product is CSASQTGGAYNEQFF.